This TCR beta chain is from a study of blood T cell repertoires in COVID-19. The overall study: Spain, Italy and the United States supplied samples that represented acute and convalescent COVID-19. PBMCs, B-cell-depleted T cells, or T cells were the source of the cDNA or gDNA that made up the material.

Trimming cost V 3 bases and J 3 bases; bases outside gene matches: 11. Germline CDR1 is SGHNT and CDR2 is YYREEE (reference sequence). This CDR3 region has 17 residues. How the authors handled the data: Using reference gene primer amplification, nucleated cell counts were estimated. TCRdb's copy holds only in-frame clones and misses some; the assay was immunoSEQ multiplex PCR. V and J calls and clone size are as listed in that table; D and trimming were resolved from the DNA. The sample lists roughly 140,000 clones; 90% were seen once. The chain uses TRBV5-4 and TRBJ1-1; 10 bases line up with TRBD1. The TCR sequence derives from a woman of 80 years or more with acute or convalescent COVID-19. Sequenced material: peripheral blood. As DNA, the CDR3 is TGTGCCAGCAGCTCGGGGGGACAGGGGCCAGGGGACACTGAAGCTTTCTTT. This encodes CASSSGGQGPGDTEAFF.